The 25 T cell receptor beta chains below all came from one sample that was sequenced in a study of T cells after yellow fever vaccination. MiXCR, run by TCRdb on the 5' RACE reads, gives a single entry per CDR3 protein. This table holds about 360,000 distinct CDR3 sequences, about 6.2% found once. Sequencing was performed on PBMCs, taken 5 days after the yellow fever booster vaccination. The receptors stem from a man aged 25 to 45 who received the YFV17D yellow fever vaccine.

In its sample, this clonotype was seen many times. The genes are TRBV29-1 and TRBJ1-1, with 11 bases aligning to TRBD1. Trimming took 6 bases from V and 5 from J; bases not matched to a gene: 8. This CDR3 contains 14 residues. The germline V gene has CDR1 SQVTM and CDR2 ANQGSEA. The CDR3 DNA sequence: TGCAGCGTATTTGGGGACAGGGGGTCTACTGAAGCTTTCTTT. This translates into CSVFGDRGSTEAFF.

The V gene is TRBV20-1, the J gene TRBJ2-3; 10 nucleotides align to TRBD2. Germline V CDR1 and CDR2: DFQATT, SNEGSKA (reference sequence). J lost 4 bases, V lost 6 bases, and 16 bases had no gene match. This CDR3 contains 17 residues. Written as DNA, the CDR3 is TGCAGTGCCACAGAGCTGGTAGCGGGAGGCTTACCAGATACGCAGTATTTT. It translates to CSATELVAGGLPDTQYF.

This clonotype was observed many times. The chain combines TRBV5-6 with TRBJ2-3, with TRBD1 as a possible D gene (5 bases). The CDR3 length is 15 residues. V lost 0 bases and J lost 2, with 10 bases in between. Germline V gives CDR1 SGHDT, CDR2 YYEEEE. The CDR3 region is CASSLEGRHTDTQYF. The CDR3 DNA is TGTGCCAGCAGCTTGGAGGGGCGGCACACAGATACGCAGTATTTT.

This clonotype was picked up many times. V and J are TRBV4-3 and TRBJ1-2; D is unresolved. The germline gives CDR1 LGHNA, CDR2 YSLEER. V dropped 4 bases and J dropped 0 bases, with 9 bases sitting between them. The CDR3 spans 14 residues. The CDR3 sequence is CASSPEVANYGYTF. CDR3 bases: TGCGCCAGCAGCCCGGAGGTAGCTAACTATGGCTACACCTTC.

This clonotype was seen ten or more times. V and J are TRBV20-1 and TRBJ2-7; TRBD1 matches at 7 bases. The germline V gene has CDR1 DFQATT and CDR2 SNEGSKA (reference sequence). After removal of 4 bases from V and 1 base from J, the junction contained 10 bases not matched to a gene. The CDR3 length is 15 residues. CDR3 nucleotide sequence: TGCAGTGCTAAGATTCCAGGGGGTCGGTCCTACGAGCAGTACTTC. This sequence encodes CSAKIPGGRSYEQYF.

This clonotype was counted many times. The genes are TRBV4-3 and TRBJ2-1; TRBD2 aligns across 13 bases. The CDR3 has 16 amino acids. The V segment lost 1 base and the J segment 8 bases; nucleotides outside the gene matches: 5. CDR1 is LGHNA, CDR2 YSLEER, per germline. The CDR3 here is CASSQGRLAGGHEQFF. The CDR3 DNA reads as TGCGCCAGCAGCCAAGGAAGACTAGCGGGAGGACATGAGCAGTTCTTC.

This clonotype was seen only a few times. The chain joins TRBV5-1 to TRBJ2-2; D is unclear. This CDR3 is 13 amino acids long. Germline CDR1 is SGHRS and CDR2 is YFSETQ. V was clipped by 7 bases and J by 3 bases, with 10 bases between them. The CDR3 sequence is CASLPMDTGELFF. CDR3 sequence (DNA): TGCGCCAGCCTCCCTATGGACACCGGGGAGCTGTTTTTT.

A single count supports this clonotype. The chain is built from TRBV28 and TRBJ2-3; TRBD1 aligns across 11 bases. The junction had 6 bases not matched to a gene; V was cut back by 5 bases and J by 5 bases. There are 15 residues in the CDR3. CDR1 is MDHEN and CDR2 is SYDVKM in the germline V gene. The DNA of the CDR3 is TGTGCCAGCAGTCGGCCGGGACAGGGGGTAGATACGCAGTATTTT. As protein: CASSRPGQGVDTQYF.

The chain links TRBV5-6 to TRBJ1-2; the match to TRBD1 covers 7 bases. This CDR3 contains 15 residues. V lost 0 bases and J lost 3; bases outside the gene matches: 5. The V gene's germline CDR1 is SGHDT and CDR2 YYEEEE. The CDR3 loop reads CASSLGRDRYYGYTF. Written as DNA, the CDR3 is TGTGCCAGCAGCTTGGGGCGGGACAGATACTATGGCTACACCTTC.

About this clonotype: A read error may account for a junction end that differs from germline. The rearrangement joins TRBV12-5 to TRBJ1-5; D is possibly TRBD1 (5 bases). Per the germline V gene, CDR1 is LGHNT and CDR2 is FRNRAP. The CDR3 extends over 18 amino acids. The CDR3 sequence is CDSGLSGKGDLNNQPQHF. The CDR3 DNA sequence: TGTGATAGTGGTTTGAGCGGGAAAGGGGATTTGAACAATCAGCCCCAGCATTTT.

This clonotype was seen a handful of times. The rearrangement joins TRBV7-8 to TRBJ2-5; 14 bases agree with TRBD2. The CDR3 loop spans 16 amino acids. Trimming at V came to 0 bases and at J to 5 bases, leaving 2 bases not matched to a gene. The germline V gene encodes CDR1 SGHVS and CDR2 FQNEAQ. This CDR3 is CASSLATSGRAETQYF. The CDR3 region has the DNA TGTGCCAGCAGCTTAGCGACTAGCGGGAGGGCGGAGACCCAGTACTTC.

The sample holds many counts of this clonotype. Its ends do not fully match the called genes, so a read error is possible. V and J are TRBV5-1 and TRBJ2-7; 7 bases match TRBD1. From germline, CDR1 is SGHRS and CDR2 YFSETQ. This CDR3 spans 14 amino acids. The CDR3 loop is CASSFSGTAYEQYF. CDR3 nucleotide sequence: TGTGCCAGCAGCTTTTCCGGGACAGCGTACGAGCAGTACTTC.

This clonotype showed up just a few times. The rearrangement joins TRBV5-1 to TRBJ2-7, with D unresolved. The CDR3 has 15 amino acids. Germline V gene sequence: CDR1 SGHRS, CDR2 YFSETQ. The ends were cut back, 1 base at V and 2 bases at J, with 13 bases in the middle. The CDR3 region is CASSLSSPGAYEQYF. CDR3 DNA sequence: TGCGCCAGCAGCTTGTCCTCCCCTGGGGCCTACGAGCAGTACTTC.

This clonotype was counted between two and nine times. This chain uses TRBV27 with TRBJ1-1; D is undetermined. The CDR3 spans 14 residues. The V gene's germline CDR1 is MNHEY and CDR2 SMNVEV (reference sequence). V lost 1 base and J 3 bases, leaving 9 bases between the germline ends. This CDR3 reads CASSLWRTDTEAFF. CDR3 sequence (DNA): TGTGCCAGCAGTTTATGGAGGACGGACACTGAAGCTTTCTTT.

The CDR3 nucleotides read TGTGCCACCAGTGAGGGGGAGCCAGATACGCAGTATTTT. It is translated as CATSEGEPDTQYF. The gene calls are TRBV24-1 and TRBJ2-3; D could derive from TRBD1 or TRBD2 (5 bases each). Germline V gene lookup returns CDR1 KGHDR and CDR2 SFDVKD. This CDR3 has 13 residues. Trimming shortened V by 4 bases and J by 4 bases, and 8 bases separated the two germline ends.

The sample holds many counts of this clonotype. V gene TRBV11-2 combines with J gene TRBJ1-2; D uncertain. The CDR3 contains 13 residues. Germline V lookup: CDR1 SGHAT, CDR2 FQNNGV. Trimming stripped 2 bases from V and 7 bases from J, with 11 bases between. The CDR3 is CASSLSRESGYTF. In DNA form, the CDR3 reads TGTGCCAGCAGCTTAAGTAGAGAATCTGGCTACACCTTC. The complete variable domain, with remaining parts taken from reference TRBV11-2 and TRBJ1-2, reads EAGVAQSPRYKIIEKRQSVAFWCNPISGHATLYWYQQILGQGPKLLIQFQNNGVVDDSQLPKDRFSAERLKGVDSTLKIQPAKLEDSAVYLCASSLSRESGYTFGSGTRLTVV.

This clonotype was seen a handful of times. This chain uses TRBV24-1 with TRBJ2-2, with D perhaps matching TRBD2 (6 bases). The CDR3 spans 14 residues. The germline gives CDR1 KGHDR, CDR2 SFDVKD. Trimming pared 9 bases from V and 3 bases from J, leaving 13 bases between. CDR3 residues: CATGASVYTGELFF. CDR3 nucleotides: TGTGCCACCGGGGCTAGCGTATACACCGGGGAGCTGTTTTTT.

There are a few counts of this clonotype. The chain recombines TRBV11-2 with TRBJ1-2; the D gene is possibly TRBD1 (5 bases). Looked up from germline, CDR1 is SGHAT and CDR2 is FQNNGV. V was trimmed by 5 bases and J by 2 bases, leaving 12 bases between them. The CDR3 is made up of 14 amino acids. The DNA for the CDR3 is TGTGCCAGCAGCCAGCGGGGACTGAACTATGGCTACACCTTC. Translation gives CASSQRGLNYGYTF.

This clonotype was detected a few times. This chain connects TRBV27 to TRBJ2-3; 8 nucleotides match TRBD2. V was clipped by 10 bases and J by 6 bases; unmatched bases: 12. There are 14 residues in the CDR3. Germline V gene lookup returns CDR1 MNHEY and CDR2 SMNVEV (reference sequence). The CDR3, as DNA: TGTGCCACCGGAAGGCCAGCGGGAGTCGATACGCAGTATTTT. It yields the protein CATGRPAGVDTQYF.

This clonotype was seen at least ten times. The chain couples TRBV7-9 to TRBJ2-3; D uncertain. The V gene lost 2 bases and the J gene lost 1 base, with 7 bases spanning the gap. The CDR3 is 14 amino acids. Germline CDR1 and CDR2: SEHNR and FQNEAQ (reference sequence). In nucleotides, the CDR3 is TGTGCCAGCAGCTTAAATCAGGGCACAGATACGCAGTATTTT. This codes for CASSLNQGTDTQYF.

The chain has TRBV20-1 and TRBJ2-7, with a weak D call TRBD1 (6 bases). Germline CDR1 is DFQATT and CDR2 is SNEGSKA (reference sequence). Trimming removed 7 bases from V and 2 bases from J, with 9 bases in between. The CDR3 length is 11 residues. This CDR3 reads CSVGTPYEQYF. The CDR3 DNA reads TGCAGTGTGGGGACACCCTACGAGCAGTACTTC.

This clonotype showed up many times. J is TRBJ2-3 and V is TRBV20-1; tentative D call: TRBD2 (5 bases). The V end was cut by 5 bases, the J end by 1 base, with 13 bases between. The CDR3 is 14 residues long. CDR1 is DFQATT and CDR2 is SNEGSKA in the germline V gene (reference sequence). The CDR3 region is CSAARGGGTDTQYF. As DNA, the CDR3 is TGCAGTGCTGCTCGCGGAGGAGGCACAGATACGCAGTATTTT.

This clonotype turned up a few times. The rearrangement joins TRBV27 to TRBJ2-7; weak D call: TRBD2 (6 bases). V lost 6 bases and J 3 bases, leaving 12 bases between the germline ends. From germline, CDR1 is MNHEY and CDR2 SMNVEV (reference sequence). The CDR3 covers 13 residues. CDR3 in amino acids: CASSLRGHYEQYF. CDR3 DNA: TGTGCCAGCAGCCTGCGGGGCCACTACGAGCAGTACTTC.

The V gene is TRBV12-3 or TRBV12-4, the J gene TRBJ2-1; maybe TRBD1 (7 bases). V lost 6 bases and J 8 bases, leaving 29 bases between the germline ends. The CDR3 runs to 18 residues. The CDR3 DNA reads TGTGCCAGCAGGGAAGGTCGGAGGGGGCTAGCCGGGAGCTATGAGCAGTTCTTC. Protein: CASREGRRGLAGSYEQFF.

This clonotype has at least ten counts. Here the CDR3 DNA reads TGTGCCAGCGGAACGACAGGGACCTCCAATCAGCCCCAGCATTTT. It translates to CASGTTGTSNQPQHF. The chain couples TRBV2 to TRBJ1-5; 7 bases line up with TRBD1. Germline V lookup: CDR1 SNHLY, CDR2 FYNNEI. Germline trimming cut 8 bases from V and 3 bases from J; bases unmatched to any gene: 10. The CDR3 has 15 amino acids.